Listed below are T cell receptor beta chains from one sample, sequenced in a study of blood T cell repertoires in COVID-19. The repertoire was sequenced with immunoSEQ multiplex PCR; TCRdb's copy has only in-frame clones and lacks some. The sample yields around 25,000 clones, roughly 89% seen once. Sample: peripheral blood. The receptor set was obtained from a man in his 70s with acute or convalescent COVID-19. Each CDR3 is given with its conserved first and last residue. Fields, in order: V gene, J gene, CDR3 protein.

V gene: TRBV3-1/TRBV3-2; J gene: TRBJ2-7; CDR3 protein: CASSRIGTTYEQYF
V gene: TRBV19; J gene: TRBJ2-3; CDR3 protein: CASSPPGQGITDTQYF
V gene: TRBV7-9; J gene: TRBJ2-3; CDR3 protein: CASSFEAGGGADTQYF
V gene: TRBV5-1; J gene: TRBJ2-7; CDR3 protein: CASSLRTGDRVGQYF
V gene: TRBV25-1; J gene: TRBJ2-5; CDR3 protein: CASSDTGGFMETQYF
V gene: TRBV28; J gene: TRBJ2-7; CDR3 protein: CASSLAGDDYEQYF
V gene: TRBV24-1; J gene: TRBJ1-1; CDR3 protein: CATSDWGQGVQSEAFF
V gene: TRBV6-5; J gene: TRBJ1-1; CDR3 protein: CASRPWTGRNTEAFF
V gene: TRBV7-9; J gene: TRBJ2-7; CDR3 protein: CASSLRDRDYEQYF
V gene: TRBV2; J gene: TRBJ2-3; CDR3 protein: CASHQRLADTQYF
V gene: TRBV7-2; J gene: TRBJ1-4; CDR3 protein: CASSLARDEKLFF
V gene: TRBV6-5; J gene: TRBJ1-1; CDR3 protein: CASTLDRQNTEAFF
V gene: TRBV12-5; J gene: TRBJ1-6; CDR3 protein: CASGRTGNSPLHF
V gene: TRBV19; J gene: TRBJ2-1; CDR3 protein: CASSMYSDSSSYNEQFF
V gene: TRBV18; J gene: TRBJ1-5; CDR3 protein: CASSFAGAGVNQPQHF
V gene: TRBV24-1; J gene: TRBJ2-5; CDR3 protein: CATSDFGRRETQYF
V gene: TRBV9; J gene: TRBJ2-1; CDR3 protein: CASSGDRGGDEQFF
V gene: TRBV27; J gene: TRBJ1-6; CDR3 protein: CASSYLRDRGDSPLHF
V gene: TRBV4-1; J gene: TRBJ2-7; CDR3 protein: CASSQTQNYEQYF
V gene: TRBV6-2/TRBV6-3; J gene: TRBJ2-3; CDR3 protein: CASSYEGSADTQYF
V gene: TRBV6-6; J gene: TRBJ2-6; CDR3 protein: CASETAPSAGANVLTF
V gene: TRBV28; J gene: TRBJ2-5; CDR3 protein: CASRYNRGRGETQYF
V gene: TRBV6-1; J gene: TRBJ1-2; CDR3 protein: CASSEGGWGYTF